These 12 T cell receptor beta chains were sequenced from one sample in a study of control samples from healthy donors and cancer patients. Profiled with immunoSEQ multiplex PCR; TCRdb holds only in-frame clones, not every one. The sample has under 80,000 clones, over 75% seen once. Material: blood. Receptor source: a man aged 45-60 years in good health.

The chain carries TRBV5-4 and TRBJ2-2, with D uncertain. Trimming stripped 0 bases from V and 2 bases from J, with 2 bases between. This CDR3 comprises 13 residues. Germline loops: CDR1 SGHNT, CDR2 YYREEE (reference sequence). Written as DNA, the CDR3 is TGTGCCAGCAGCTTGGCAAACACCGGGGAGCTGTTTTTT. Its protein product is CASSLANTGELFF. The variable domain in full, with the rest retrieved from reference TRBV5-4 and TRBJ2-2, is ETGVTQSPTHLIKTRGQQVTLRCSSQSGHNTVSWYQQALGQGPQFIFQYYREEENGRGNFPPRFSGLQFPNYSSELNVNALELDDSALYLCASSLANTGELFFGEGSRLTVL.

This clone was picked up a small number of times. The V and J genes are TRBV6-1 and TRBJ2-7; 7 bases agree with TRBD1. Germline trimming cut 2 bases from V and 0 bases from J; bases unmatched to any gene: 4. This CDR3 has 15 residues. The germline V gene encodes CDR1 MNHNS and CDR2 SASEGT. The CDR3 loop is CASSERSGGSYEQYF. CDR3 nucleotide sequence: TGTGCCAGCAGTGAACGGTCAGGGGGCTCCTACGAGCAGTACTTC.

This clone is a singleton in its sample. The chain links TRBV7-2 to TRBJ2-1, with 7 bases aligning to TRBD2. This CDR3 region has 15 residues. Germline-derived CDR1 and CDR2 are SGHTA and FQGNSA. The V gene end was trimmed by 7 bases and the J gene end by 8 bases; junction bases not matched to a gene: 14. The CDR3: CASTDKKGTNDEQFF. Written as DNA, the CDR3 is TGTGCCAGCACCGACAAAAAAGGGACTAACGATGAGCAGTTCTTC.

Of note for this clone: This sample includes further DNA sequences coding for the same CDR3. This chain links TRBV9 with TRBJ2-7, with D possibly TRBD1 on 6 matching bases. The CDR3 is 13 amino acids. The germline V gene has CDR1 SGDLS and CDR2 YYNGEE. V shed 3 bases and J shed 1 base, with 8 bases lying between them. This CDR3 reads CASSADSSYEQYF. CDR3 nucleotide sequence: TGTGCCAGCAGCGCGGACAGTTCCTACGAGCAGTACTTC.

CDR3 amino acids: CASSLAPGKGTTVTYEQYF. In DNA form, the CDR3 reads TGTGCCAGCAGCTTGGCACCGGGCAAAGGAACCACAGTAACCTACGAGCAGTACTTC. J is TRBJ2-7 and V is TRBV5-4; D is uncertain. V lost 0 bases to trimming and J lost 2 bases, with 24 bases between them. Germline V gene lookup returns CDR1 SGHNT and CDR2 YYREEE (reference sequence). The CDR3 is 19 residues long.

V usage is TRBV4-2 and J usage is TRBJ2-2; 9 nucleotides align to TRBD2. The germline V gene has CDR1 LGHNA and CDR2 YNFKEQ. With V trimmed by 0 bases and J by 6 bases, 2 bases remained unmatched. The CDR3 contains 15 residues. CDR3 region: CASSQDAGGPGELFF. The CDR3 DNA reads as TGTGCCAGCAGCCAAGATGCGGGGGGGCCCGGGGAGCTGTTTTTT.

This clone has only a few counts. The chain's CDR3 is CASSPGALQPQHF. CDR3 bases: TGTGCCAGCAGCCCGGGGGCCCTTCAGCCCCAGCATTTT. This sequence joins TRBV7-3 and TRBJ1-5; D possibly corresponds to TRBD1 (6 bases). V lost 5 bases to trimming and J lost 6 bases, with 11 bases between them. Germline CDR1 and CDR2: SGHTA and FQGTGA. There are 13 residues in the CDR3.

The CDR3 loop is CASSYLGLYEQYF. The CDR3 DNA reads as TGTGCCAGCAGTTATTTGGGACTTTACGAGCAGTACTTC. The chain combines TRBV6-2 or TRBV6-3 with TRBJ2-7; possibly TRBD2 for D (6 bases). CDR1 MNHEY and CDR2 SVGEGT come from the germline V gene. The CDR3 has 13 residues. V dropped 3 bases and J dropped 4 bases, with 10 bases sitting between them.

The V call is TRBV19, the J call TRBJ1-1; no clear D. Germline values: CDR1 LNHDA, CDR2 SQIVND (reference sequence). This CDR3 is built from 14 residues. V lost 4 bases and J 0 bases, leaving 9 bases between the germline ends. Here the CDR3 DNA reads TGTGCCAGTAGTAAGCAGAGCATGAACACTGAAGCTTTCTTT. Residues: CASSKQSMNTEAFF.

This clone was seen a handful of times. The chain combines TRBV7-3 with TRBJ1-5; 8 bases fit TRBD1. The V gene's germline CDR1 is SGHTA and CDR2 FQGTGA. The length of the CDR3 is 20 residues. Trimming cost V 4 bases and J 1 base; bases outside gene matches: 18. In DNA, the CDR3 is TGTGCCAGCAGCTCAACCCCCGTTCCGCAGGGGGCTGAGAGCAATCAGCCCCAGCATTTT. Translating it yields CASSSTPVPQGAESNQPQHF.

The chain recombines TRBV27 with TRBJ2-7, with 9 bases lining up with TRBD2. Germline CDR1 is MNHEY and CDR2 is SMNVEV (reference sequence). The CDR3 loop spans 15 amino acids. The ends lost 3 bases at V and 6 bases at J; junction bases unmatched: 9. CDR3 DNA sequence: TGTGCCAGCAGTTTGTTACTAGCGGGTAGGGGCGAGCAGTACTTC. This sequence encodes CASSLLLAGRGEQYF.

For the CDR3, the DNA is TGTGCCAGTAGTGAAACAGCCTACGAGCAGTACTTC. Its protein is CASSETAYEQYF. This chain connects TRBV19 to TRBJ2-7; D not certain. Germline loops: CDR1 LNHDA, CDR2 SQIVND (reference sequence). Trimming pared 5 bases from V and 2 bases from J, leaving 7 bases between. CDR3 length equals 12 residues.